Listed below are T cell receptor beta chains from one sample, sequenced in a study of T cell repertoires in cytomegalovirus infection. From the reads, TCRdb called clonotypes with MiXCR, one entry per CDR3 protein. The table shows approximately 250,000 distinct CDR3 sequences, with roughly 9% occurring only once. The sequencing sample was made of PBMCs. The source of these receptors is a human donor in good health (CMV status not recorded). Some clones in this sample may be carry-over from other donors' samples. Each CDR3 is given with its conserved first and last residue. D genes are given only for firm matches. Part of the rows lack a size; the others show once, few, many or a class for expanded clones.

>many|TRBV7-6|.|TRBJ2-1
TGTGCCAGCAGCCCGGGGACCAACAATGAGCAGTTCTTC
CASSPGTNNEQFF
>few|TRBV19|.|TRBJ2-3
TGTGCCAGTAGTATCGCCAGTGGAACTAGCACAGATACGCAGTATTTT
CASSIASGTSTDTQYF
>.|TRBV29-1|TRBD2|TRBJ2-1
TGCAGCGTCTCACTAGCGGGAGTAAGGGATGAGCAGTTCTTC
CSVSLAGVRDEQFF
>many|TRBV5-4|TRBD1|TRBJ1-1
TGTGCCAGCAGCTCTAGAGGCGCAGGGGGCGCAAAGGCTGAAGCTTTCTTT
CASSSRGAGGAKAEAFF
>.|TRBV19|.|TRBJ2-1
TGTGCCAGTAGTATAGGGGGGGCGGGTTACAATGAGCAGTTCTTC
CASSIGGAGYNEQFF
>many|TRBV30|.|TRBJ1-1
TGTGCCTGGAGCCAAGGCGGACAGATGAACACTGAAGCTTTCTTT
CAWSQGGQMNTEAFF
>.|TRBV11-2|.|TRBJ2-3
TGTGCCAGCAGCTTAGAGGGTCACTGGGGAGATACGCAGTATTTT
CASSLEGHWGDTQYF
>.|TRBV5-1|TRBD2|TRBJ2-1
TGCGCCAGCAACGGACTAGCGGACAATGAGCAGTTCTTC
CASNGLADNEQFF
>.|TRBV30|TRBD1|TRBJ1-2
TGTGCCTGGAGTCGGACAGGGGTGACTAACTATGGCTACACCTTC
CAWSRTGVTNYGYTF
>.|TRBV5-1|.|TRBJ1-4
TGCGCCAGCAGCCAGCAGAAGGGGACTAATGAAAAACTGTTTTTT
CASSQQKGTNEKLFF
>many|TRBV12-3/TRBV12-4|.|TRBJ2-7
TGTGCCAGCGGTAGGCTAGAAGTACAGTACTTC
CASGRLEVQYF
>few|TRBV27|.|TRBJ2-3
TGTGCCAGCAGTTTATCTATCACAGATACGCAGTATTTT
CASSLSITDTQYF
>many|TRBV7-2|TRBD1|TRBJ2-1
TGTGCCAGCAGCTTAGATCACAGGGGCTCCTACAATGAGCAGTTCTTC
CASSLDHRGSYNEQFF
>many|TRBV12-3/TRBV12-4|.|TRBJ2-1
TGTGCCAGTCAGGGGGGTTCCTACAATGAGCAGTTCTTC
CASQGGSYNEQFF
>many|TRBV6-5|TRBD2|TRBJ2-6
TGTGCCAGCAGTTACGTTGGACTAGCGGGAGAGGCCAACGTCCTGACTTTC
CASSYVGLAGEANVLTF
>.|TRBV4-2|.|TRBJ2-6
TGTGCCAGCAGCCAAGAACCCACTAGGGCCTCTGGGGCCAACGTCCTGACTTTC
CASSQEPTRASGANVLTF
>many|TRBV7-2|.|TRBJ1-2
TGTGCCAGCAGCTTCTTTACAGCAAAGATTGGAGGGCTCTATGGCTACACCTTC
CASSFFTAKIGGLYGYTF
>many|TRBV7-6|TRBD1|TRBJ2-7
TGTGCCAGCAGCAGAGGACAGGTTGGCGAGCAGTACTTC
CASSRGQVGEQYF
>many|TRBV20-1|.|TRBJ1-2
TGCAGTGCGACGGATGGACAGAAACTCAAACTCTATGGCTACACCTTC
CSATDGQKLKLYGYTF
>many|TRBV7-2|.|TRBJ1-2
TGTGCCAGCAGCCCCACCCCCCGACAGGCTGCTAACTATGGCTACACCTTC
CASSPTPRQAANYGYTF
>many|TRBV12-3/TRBV12-4|.|TRBJ2-2
TGTGCCAGTGTGCAGGGGCGCGGGGAGCTGTTTTTT
CASVQGRGELFF
>many|TRBV19|.|TRBJ1-6
TGTGCCAGTAGTACCCGCCTGAACCTCCTGGCCTCACCCCTCCACTTT
CASSTRLNLLASPLHF
>many|TRBV7-3|.|TRBJ2-1
TGTGCCAGCAGCTTAAGTGCTAACAATGAGCAGTTCTTC
CASSLSANNEQFF
>many|TRBV29-1|.|TRBJ2-3
TGCAGCGCCCCCGGGTCCACAGATACGCAGTATTTT
CSAPGSTDTQYF
>.|TRBV9|.|TRBJ2-1
TGTGCCAGCTCCCAGGGGCCGGAGGGGGGTGAGCAGTTCTTC
CASSQGPEGGEQFF
>many|TRBV5-1|TRBD1|TRBJ1-2
TGCGCCAGCAGCCCGGGACAGCATAACTATGGCTACACCTTC
CASSPGQHNYGYTF
>many|TRBV7-4|TRBD1|TRBJ2-2
TGTGCCAGCAGCTTAGCGCTCCCAGGGGGCATCGGGGAGCTGTTTTTT
CASSLALPGGIGELFF
>.|TRBV6-6|.|TRBJ2-5
TGTGCCAGCAGACTAAATCCCGTGGCCCAGTACTTC
CASRLNPVAQYF
>.|TRBV29-1|.|TRBJ2-7
TGCAGCGTCATGGACCCGGGGGAGCAGTACTTC
CSVMDPGEQYF
>once|TRBV6-2/TRBV6-3|TRBD1|TRBJ1-6
TGTGCCTCGCTTCCTCAGGGGGCATATTTACCCCTCCACTTT
CASLPQGAYLPLHF
>many|TRBV7-6|.|TRBJ1-1
TGTGCCAGCAGCCTCGGACAGCGTGAAGCTTTCTTT
CASSLGQREAFF
>few|TRBV6-5|.|TRBJ1-2
TGTGCCAGCAGTTATGAGCCTAACTATGGCTACACCTTC
CASSYEPNYGYTF
>many|TRBV18|TRBD1|TRBJ1-5
TGTGCCAGCTCACCACTGGCGCAGGGGGTAAGCAATCAGCCCCAGCATTTT
CASSPLAQGVSNQPQHF
>many|TRBV7-2|TRBD1|TRBJ1-1
TGTGCCAGCAGCTCCCGGGACAGGGGAGTTAACACTGAAGCTTTCTTT
CASSSRDRGVNTEAFF
>.|TRBV20-1|.|TRBJ2-7
TGCAGTGCTAGAGATTATCGGGGTAGTTACGAGCAGTACTTC
CSARDYRGSYEQYF
>many|TRBV7-2|.|TRBJ1-5
TGTGCCAGCAGCTTTCCAAATCAGCCCCAGCATTTT
CASSFPNQPQHF
>many|TRBV7-2|.|TRBJ2-5
TGTGCCAGCAGCTTAAGTGGACCCCAAGAGACCCAGTACTTC
CASSLSGPQETQYF
>many|TRBV5-5|.|TRBJ2-2
TGTGCCAGCAGCTTGATGAACACCGGGGAGCTGTTTTTT
CASSLMNTGELFF
>many|TRBV7-2|.|TRBJ2-3
TGTGCCAGCAGCCCCCGGGCCCTCCGGGGAGATACGCAGTATTTT
CASSPRALRGDTQYF
>many|TRBV28|.|TRBJ2-7
TGTGCCAGCAGTTTCAGGGAGTTACAGTACTTC
CASSFRELQYF
>many|TRBV7-2|.|TRBJ1-5
TGTGCCAGCAGCTTGGATAATCAGCCCCAGCATTTT
CASSLDNQPQHF
>few|TRBV7-1|TRBD1|TRBJ2-7
TGTGCCAGCAGCTCACCTCCCCGGGACAGGTTAGGGTACGAGCAGTACTTC
CASSSPPRDRLGYEQYF
>many|TRBV10-3|.|TRBJ1-2
TGTGCCATCAGTGAGAACGATAACTATGGCTACACCTTC
CAISENDNYGYTF
>many|TRBV5-1|TRBD2|TRBJ2-1
TGCGCCAGCAGCTTGGGCGGGAGCCTTTACAATGAGCAGTTCTTC
CASSLGGSLYNEQFF
>.|TRBV15|.|TRBJ1-2
TGTGCCACCAGCAGAGCGGGTCAACGGAACTATGGCTACACCTTC
CATSRAGQRNYGYTF
>many|TRBV12-3/TRBV12-4|TRBD2|TRBJ2-3
TGTGCCAGCAGTAAGACTAGCGGGGGAACAGATACGCAGTATTTT
CASSKTSGGTDTQYF
>many|TRBV12-3/TRBV12-4|.|TRBJ2-7
TGTGCCAGCAGCCTCTCCTGGACGGCTTACGAGCAGTACTTC
CASSLSWTAYEQYF
>many|TRBV7-2|.|TRBJ2-2
TGTGCCAGCAGCAAGACTAGAACTGGGGCCGGGGAGCTGTTTTTT
CASSKTRTGAGELFF
>many|TRBV7-8|.|TRBJ2-2
TGTGCCAGCAGCCCCGTCGTCAGGACTTACACCGGGGAGCTGTTTTTT
CASSPVVRTYTGELFF
>many|TRBV7-2|TRBD1|TRBJ2-5
TGTGCCAGCAGCTTACAGGGGGTAATCCAAGAGACCCAGTACTTC
CASSLQGVIQETQYF
>once|TRBV19|TRBD1|TRBJ1-6
TGTGCCAGTGCTGATCTGGGACAGGGGGCCTGCTATAATTCACCCCTCCACTTT
CASADLGQGACYNSPLHF
>many|TRBV28|.|TRBJ1-1
TGTGCCAGCAGTAACCCCGGACGGACGAACACTGAAGCTTTCTTT
CASSNPGRTNTEAFF
>.|TRBV27|TRBD1|TRBJ1-2
TGTGCCAGCAGTCGTGAAGGACAGGGCGACTATGGCTACACCTTC
CASSREGQGDYGYTF
>many|TRBV7-2|.|TRBJ1-2
TGTGCCAGCAGCTTAGGCAGGCTTGGGGGCTACACCTTC
CASSLGRLGGYTF
>many|TRBV7-2|TRBD1|TRBJ2-1
TGTGCCAGCAGCTTAGTGGGGGGACAGGGGGCGCGGGAGCAGTTCTTC
CASSLVGGQGAREQFF
>many|TRBV10-2|.|TRBJ2-6
TGCGCCAGCAGTGAGTCGGGGTTCGGGGCCAACGTCCTGACTTTC
CASSESGFGANVLTF
>many|TRBV7-2|.|TRBJ1-1
TGTGCCAGCAGCTTATTGGGGGTGAACACTGAAGCTTTCTTT
CASSLLGVNTEAFF
>many|TRBV7-6|.|TRBJ2-5
TGTGCCAGCAGCCCACAGACATTACAAGAGACCCAGTACTTC
CASSPQTLQETQYF